Below, 22 T cell receptor beta chains from the same sample are listed, as sequenced in a study of T cells in Graves' hyperthyroidism and ophthalmopathy. From RNA transcripts, TCR beta CDR3 regions were amplified. A first-round RT-PCR of the TCR CDR3 used the HTBI primer set. TCRdb called the multiplex PCR reads again in MiXCR, with one record for every CDR3 protein. The table lists approximately 380,000 distinct CDR3 sequences, around a sixth of them singletons. Sequencing was carried out using blood. These receptors were collected from a man between 18 and 35 years old with Graves' ophthalmopathy.

Ten or more counts support this clonotype. V usage is TRBV4-1 and J usage is TRBJ1-5; D unclear. Deletions cut 9 bases from V and 3 bases from J, with 3 bases between. Germline V gene data show CDR1 as MGHRA and CDR2 as YSYEKL. This CDR3 contains 10 residues. In DNA form, the CDR3 reads TGCGCCAGATACAATCAGCCCCAGCATTTT. Translated: CARYNQPQHF.

The chain recombines TRBV27 with TRBJ2-2; TRBD1 is a possible D gene (5 bases). The CDR3 is made up of 16 amino acids. Germline assignment: CDR1 MNHEY and CDR2 SMNVEV (reference sequence). Trimming cost V 0 bases and J 0 bases, with 8 bases left between them. The CDR3 region is CASSLSPGTNTGELFF. The CDR3 DNA reads as TGTGCCAGCAGTTTATCTCCAGGGACGAACACCGGGGAGCTGTTTTTT.

The V call is TRBV24-1, the J call TRBJ2-2; maybe TRBD1 (6 bases). V lost 6 bases to trimming and J lost 0 bases, with 16 bases between them. Per the germline V gene, CDR1 is KGHDR and CDR2 is SFDVKD. This CDR3 has 17 residues. CDR3 residues: CATSPMHRAANTGELFF. The CDR3 DNA follows: TGTGCCACCAGTCCGATGCACAGGGCCGCGAACACCGGGGAGCTGTTTTTT.

In its sample, this clonotype was seen a few times. The chain couples TRBV3-1 to TRBJ1-6; D remains ambiguous. The V gene lost 1 base and the J gene lost 7 bases, with 11 bases spanning the gap. CDR1 and CDR2 (germline): LGHDT, YNNKEL (reference sequence). There are 15 residues in the CDR3. Here the CDR3 reads CASSQGLKGNSPLHF. CDR3 nucleotide sequence: TGTGCCAGCAGCCAAGGGTTGAAGGGAAATTCACCCCTCCACTTT.

This clonotype was recorded at least ten times. The chain combines TRBV28 with TRBJ2-7; 9 bases align to TRBD1. The CDR3 length is 15 residues. V lost 6 bases, J lost 6 bases, and 12 bases stayed unmatched. Germline V gene lookup returns CDR1 MDHEN and CDR2 SYDVKM. This chain's CDR3 is CASRRGDRDGGEQYF. For the CDR3, the DNA is TGTGCCAGCAGACGGGGGGACAGGGATGGAGGCGAGCAGTACTTC. Based on the CDR3 plus reference TRBV28 and TRBJ2-7, the full variable domain is DVKVTQSSRYLVKRTGEKVFLECVQDMDHENMFWYRQDPGLGLRLIYFSYDVKMKEKGDIPEGYSVSREKKERFSLILESASTNQTSMYLCASRRGDRDGGEQYFGPGTRLTVT.

This clonotype was observed a handful of times. V gene TRBV2 combines with J gene TRBJ1-5; possible D gene TRBD1, 6 bases. The CDR3 is 15 amino acids. CDR1 is SNHLY, CDR2 FYNNEI, per germline. Trimming removed 8 bases from V and 5 bases from J, with 19 bases in between. This CDR3 reads CASSSDSGGDQPQHF. CDR3 in DNA: TGTGCCAGCTCTTCGGACAGCGGTGGGGATCAGCCCCAGCATTTT. Supplemented by reference TRBV2 and TRBJ1-5, the full variable domain reads EPEVTQTPSHQVTQMGQEVILRCVPISNHLYFYWYRQILGQKVEFLVSFYNNEISEKSEIFDDQFSVERPDGSNFTLKIRSTKLEDSAMYFCASSSDSGGDQPQHFGDGTRLSIL.

This clonotype came up many times. This chain links TRBV12-3 or TRBV12-4 with TRBJ2-1; 11 nucleotides line up with TRBD2. The CDR3 is made up of 14 amino acids. The V gene end was trimmed by 7 bases and the J gene end by 8 bases; junction bases not matched to a gene: 7. The DNA for the CDR3 is TGTGCCAGCATCGGGACTAGCGGTAACCATGAGCAGTTCTTC. This translates into CASIGTSGNHEQFF.

This clonotype has a count of ten or more. This chain joins TRBV27 and TRBJ1-5, with D possibly matching TRBD1 (6 bases). CDR1 and CDR2 (germline): MNHEY, SMNVEV (reference sequence). V was pared by 5 bases and J by 1 base, with 12 bases between. The CDR3 loop spans 15 amino acids. This chain's CDR3 is CASSAGTLSNQPQHF. As DNA, the CDR3 is TGTGCCAGCAGTGCCGGGACACTAAGCAATCAGCCCCAGCATTTT.

The V gene is TRBV19, the J gene TRBJ2-3; the D gene is possibly TRBD2 (6 bases). The CDR3 contains 14 residues. V was cut by 5 bases and J by 6 bases, with 15 bases left in between. Germline-derived CDR1 and CDR2 are LNHDA and SQIVND (reference sequence). The CDR3 sequence is CASSPPGVWDTQYF. The CDR3 nucleotides read TGTGCCAGTAGTCCACCGGGGGTGTGGGATACGCAGTATTTT. The whole variable domain, remainder taken from reference TRBV19 and TRBJ2-3, is DGGITQSPKYLFRKEGQNVTLSCEQNLNHDAMYWYRQDPGQGLRLIYYSQIVNDFQKGDIAEGYSVSREKKESFPLTVTSAQKNPTAFYLCASSPPGVWDTQYFGPGTRLTVL.

This clonotype turned up a few times. The J gene is TRBJ2-3, the V gene TRBV5-1, with unresolved D. Germline V gives CDR1 SGHRS, CDR2 YFSETQ. The V gene lost 0 bases and the J gene lost 4 bases, with 12 bases spanning the gap. CDR3 length equals 15 residues. The CDR3 DNA is TGCGCCAGCAGCTTGGTAGGGCGAGTGTCAGATACGCAGTATTTT. Protein: CASSLVGRVSDTQYF.

This clonotype was counted ten times or more. The chain has TRBV5-1 and TRBJ2-3, with 7 bases identical to TRBD1. CDR1 is SGHRS and CDR2 is YFSETQ in the germline V gene. There are 15 residues in the CDR3. Losses at the gene ends were 2 bases for V and 4 bases for J; bases not matched to a gene: 7. CDR3 DNA: TGCGCCAGCAGCTTCCGGGACAGCAGCTCAGATACGCAGTATTTT. As protein: CASSFRDSSSDTQYF.

CDR3 region: CASGDNQETQYF. For the CDR3, the DNA is TGTGCCAGCGGGGACAATCAAGAGACCCAGTACTTC. The gene calls are TRBV28 and TRBJ2-5; TRBD1 is a possible D gene (6 bases). Germline lookup yields CDR1 MDHEN and CDR2 SYDVKM. The CDR3 loop spans 12 amino acids. V gave up 8 bases and J gave up 2 bases, with 9 bases separating them.

This clonotype came up many times. The J gene is TRBJ2-7, the V gene TRBV3-1; TRBD2 might be the D (6 bases). Trimming stripped 1 base from V and 1 base from J, with 14 bases between. There are 16 residues in the CDR3. Germline assignment: CDR1 LGHDT and CDR2 YNNKEL (reference sequence). This CDR3 is CASSQAWGRKSYEQYF. The CDR3 nucleotides are TGTGCCAGCAGCCAAGCCTGGGGGAGGAAGTCCTACGAGCAGTACTTC.

The chain has TRBV20-1 and TRBJ2-3, with 7 bases matching TRBD2. Trimming at V came to 6 bases and at J to 1 base, leaving 7 bases not matched to a gene. The CDR3 runs 14 residues. In germline, CDR1 is DFQATT, CDR2 SNEGSKA (reference sequence). This chain's CDR3 is CSAKKRGGTDTQYF. The CDR3 DNA follows: TGCAGTGCAAAAAAGCGGGGTGGCACAGATACGCAGTATTTT.

This clonotype was observed a few times. The rearrangement joins TRBV4-1 to TRBJ1-2; D gene unclear. V was cut by 5 bases and J by 8 bases, with 21 bases left in between. CDR1 and CDR2 (germline): MGHRA, YSYEKL. The CDR3 has 15 amino acids. The CDR3 DNA reads as TGCGCCAGCAGCATTGGACCGGATCGACTTGAGGGCTACACCTTC. Its translation: CASSIGPDRLEGYTF.

This clonotype was seen only a few times. The chain employs TRBV24-1 and TRBJ2-1; 7 bases agree with TRBD1. This CDR3 is 13 amino acids long. Germline V lookup: CDR1 KGHDR, CDR2 SFDVKD. Germline trimming cut 5 bases from V and 13 bases from J; bases unmatched to any gene: 10. CDR3 DNA: TGTGCCACCAGTGCCCGAGGACAGGAAACACAGTTCTTC. Residues: CATSARGQETQFF.

In this sample, this clonotype turned up many times. The chain carries TRBV9 and TRBJ1-5, with no clear D. Germline loops: CDR1 SGDLS, CDR2 YYNGEE. This CDR3 has 13 residues. Deletions cut 0 bases from V and 5 bases from J, with 6 bases between. Here the CDR3 reads CASSVGADQPQHF. In DNA form, the CDR3 reads TGTGCCAGCAGCGTAGGAGCCGATCAGCCCCAGCATTTT.

This clonotype showed up just a few times. The V gene is TRBV12-3 or TRBV12-4, the J gene TRBJ2-2, with TRBD2 matching over 11 bases. With 5 bases clipped from V and 6 bases from J, the junction kept 14 bases outside the gene matches. The CDR3 has 18 residues. Here the CDR3 DNA reads TGTGCCAGCAGTCGAAGAGTGGGTAGCGGGGGGGCATCCGGGGAGCTGTTTTTT. Protein sequence: CASSRRVGSGGASGELFF.

This clonotype was counted many times. The rearrangement uses TRBV6-1 and TRBJ2-7; TRBD1 or TRBD2 may be the D gene (5 bases each). Trimming stripped 6 bases from V and 0 bases from J, with 12 bases between. The CDR3 spans 14 residues. Germline CDR1 MNHNS, CDR2 SASEGT. The CDR3 spells CASSPGAYSYEQYF. The CDR3 coding sequence is TGTGCCAGCAGCCCCGGGGCTTACTCCTACGAGCAGTACTTC.

This clonotype was recorded at least ten times. V and J are TRBV5-1 and TRBJ2-7; 9 nucleotides line up with TRBD1. V lost 4 bases and J lost 5; bases outside the gene matches: 7. CDR1 and CDR2 from the germline V gene are SGHRS and YFSETQ. The CDR3 contains 14 residues. CDR3 nucleotide sequence: TGCGCCAGCAGCGCCGGGACAGGGAACCACGAGCAGTACTTC. As protein: CASSAGTGNHEQYF.

The V and J genes are TRBV12-3 or TRBV12-4 and TRBJ2-1; 7 bases match TRBD2. V shed 0 bases, J shed 9 bases, and the junction held 11 bases outside the gene matches. CDR3 length: 16 amino acids. For the CDR3, the DNA is TGTGCCAGCAGTTTAGCGGGTAGCGATGGCGGGGGTGAGCAGTTCTTC. This encodes CASSLAGSDGGGEQFF.

This clonotype came up a few times. The chain has TRBV19 and TRBJ1-5; D unresolved. The germline gives CDR1 LNHDA, CDR2 SQIVND (reference sequence). CDR3 length: 15 residues. V was trimmed by 3 bases and J by 5 bases, leaving 14 bases between them. The CDR3 coding sequence is TGTGCCAGTAGTATTACAGTTACCTCCTATCAGCCCCAGCATTTT. Protein sequence: CASSITVTSYQPQHF. Full variable domain (remainder filled in from reference TRBV19 and TRBJ1-5): DGGITQSPKYLFRKEGQNVTLSCEQNLNHDAMYWYRQDPGQGLRLIYYSQIVNDFQKGDIAEGYSVSREKKESFPLTVTSAQKNPTAFYLCASSITVTSYQPQHFGDGTRLSIL.